This is a list of T cell receptor beta chains from one sample in a study of cytomegalovirus exposure and HLA in healthy donors. Method: immunoSEQ multiplex PCR; TCRdb's copy keeps in-frame clones and lacks some. The data show tens of thousands of clones, with about 88% seen just once and around 2.3% held by the top ten. Source material: PBMCs. The source is a man younger than 35 in good health and CMV-seronegative. Both conserved end residues are part of each CDR3. D genes are given only for firm matches. Clone size is not always given. Where it is, it says once, few, many or a class for expanded clones.

J gene: TRBJ2-1; D gene: -; V gene: TRBV7-9; clone size: -; CDR3 DNA: TGTGCCAGCAGTCTAGGGAGGGAGCAGTTCTTC; CDR3 protein: CASSLGREQFF
J gene: TRBJ1-6; D gene: -; V gene: TRBV28; clone size: -; CDR3 DNA: TGTGCCAGCAGCCTGACGGGACTCCTGGGGGCCCTCCACTTT; CDR3 protein: CASSLTGLLGALHF
J gene: TRBJ2-7; D gene: TRBD1; V gene: TRBV9; clone size: -; CDR3 DNA: TGTGCCAGCAGCGTAGCTCCGGGACAGGGGTCCTACGAGCAGTACTTC; CDR3 protein: CASSVAPGQGSYEQYF
J gene: TRBJ2-7; D gene: -; V gene: TRBV7-6; clone size: -; CDR3 DNA: TGTGCCAGCAGCTTAGCGCTTGGGGGCCACGAGTACTTC; CDR3 protein: CASSLALGGHEYF
J gene: TRBJ1-2; D gene: -; V gene: TRBV28; clone size: few; CDR3 DNA: TGTGCCAGCAGCTTGGGGTGGGCAGGGACTCTTTCCTATGGCTACACCTTC; CDR3 protein: CASSLGWAGTLSYGYTF
J gene: TRBJ2-7; D gene: -; V gene: TRBV5-6; clone size: -; CDR3 DNA: TGTGCCAGCAGCCGGCGGCAGGGGTCCCACGAGCAGTACTTC; CDR3 protein: CASSRRQGSHEQYF
J gene: TRBJ2-1; D gene: -; V gene: TRBV1; clone size: -; CDR3 DNA: TGCACCAGCAGCCGGGAGCGACCTTACAATGAGCAGTTCTTC; CDR3 protein: CTSSRERPYNEQFF
J gene: TRBJ1-1; D gene: TRBD1; V gene: TRBV11-2; clone size: -; CDR3 DNA: TGTGCCAGCAGCATCAGGGGGCTCACTGAAGCTTTCTTT; CDR3 protein: CASSIRGLTEAFF
J gene: TRBJ2-7; D gene: -; V gene: TRBV4-1; clone size: -; CDR3 DNA: TGCGCCAGCAGCCAAGCTAGCGCACAATCCTACGAGCAGTACTTC; CDR3 protein: CASSQASAQSYEQYF
J gene: TRBJ1-3; D gene: TRBD1; V gene: TRBV6-5; clone size: -; CDR3 DNA: TGTGCCAGCAGCCAGTTCGACAGGGGGGGAAACACCATATATTTT; CDR3 protein: CASSQFDRGGNTIYF
J gene: TRBJ2-5; D gene: -; V gene: TRBV28; clone size: -; CDR3 DNA: TGTGCCAGCAGTTTCGGGGTGGGCCAGTACTTC; CDR3 protein: CASSFGVGQYF
J gene: TRBJ1-1; D gene: -; V gene: TRBV9; clone size: once; CDR3 DNA: TGTGCCAGCAGCGTCCTCCAACCGGGATACACTGAAGCTTTCTTT; CDR3 protein: CASSVLQPGYTEAFF
J gene: TRBJ1-1; D gene: -; V gene: TRBV27; clone size: -; CDR3 DNA: TGTGCCAGCAGTTTCCGCCGGGGCACTGAAGCTTTCTTT; CDR3 protein: CASSFRRGTEAFF